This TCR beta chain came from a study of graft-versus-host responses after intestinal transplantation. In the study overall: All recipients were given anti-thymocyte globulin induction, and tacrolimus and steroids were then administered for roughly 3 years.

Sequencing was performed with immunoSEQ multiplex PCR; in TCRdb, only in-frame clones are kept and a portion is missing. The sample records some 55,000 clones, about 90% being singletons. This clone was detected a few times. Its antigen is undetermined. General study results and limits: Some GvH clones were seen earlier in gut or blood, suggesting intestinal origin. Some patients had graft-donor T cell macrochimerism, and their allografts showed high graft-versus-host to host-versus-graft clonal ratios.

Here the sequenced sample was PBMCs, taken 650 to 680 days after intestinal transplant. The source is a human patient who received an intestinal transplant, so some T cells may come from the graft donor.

In nucleotides, the CDR3 is TGTGCCAGCAGCTTGGAGCCGGGACAGGGGACGCGGAATGGCTACACCTTC. Protein: CASSLEPGQGTRNGYTF. J is TRBJ1-2 and V is TRBV5-5, with 10 bases fitting TRBD1. J lost 6 bases, V lost 0 bases, and 11 bases had no gene match. This CDR3 is 17 amino acids long. Germline loops: CDR1 SGHKS, CDR2 YYEKEE (reference sequence).